This TCR beta chain came from a study of regulatory T cells in long-lasting Graves disease. This sample's time point: persistent/refractory GD, antithyroid drugs over 5 years with positive TRAb. Construction of the TCR library relied on RNA isolated from PBMCs. EDTA tubes received approximately 9 milliliters of collected peripheral blood. This clonotype has only a few counts. Construction of TCR beta libraries relied on iRepertoire HTBI primers and on Arm-PCR targeting CDR3 regions. TCRdb processed the multiplex PCR reads anew with MiXCR; each CDR3 protein has one entry. The table includes hundreds of thousands of distinct CDR3 sequences, 20% detected once. The sequenced sample was peripheral blood mononuclear cells (PBMCs), obtained when the disease was refractory, from a patient treated with antithyroid drugs. This receptor was taken from a female donor with Graves disease.

The CDR3 DNA follows: TGCAGCGTGGGGACTAGCGCCTCCTACGAGCAGTACTTC. Encoded protein: CSVGTSASYEQYF. This chain connects TRBV29-1 to TRBJ2-7; the match to TRBD2 covers 10 bases. The germline V gene has CDR1 SQVTM and CDR2 ANQGSEA. The junction had 2 bases not matched to a gene; V was cut back by 6 bases and J by 0 bases. CDR3 length: 13 amino acids.